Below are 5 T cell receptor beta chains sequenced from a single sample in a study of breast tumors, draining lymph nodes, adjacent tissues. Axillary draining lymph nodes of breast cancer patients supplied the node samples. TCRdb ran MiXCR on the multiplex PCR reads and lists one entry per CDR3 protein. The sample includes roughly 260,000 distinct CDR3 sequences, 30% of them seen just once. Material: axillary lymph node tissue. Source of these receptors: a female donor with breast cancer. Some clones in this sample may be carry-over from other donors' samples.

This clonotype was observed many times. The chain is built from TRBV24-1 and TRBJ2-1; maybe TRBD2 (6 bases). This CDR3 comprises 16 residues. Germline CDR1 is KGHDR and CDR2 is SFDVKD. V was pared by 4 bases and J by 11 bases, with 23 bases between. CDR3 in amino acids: CATSDPRELGEAKQFF. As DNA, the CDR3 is TGTGCCACCAGTGACCCCCGGGAGCTCGGGGAGGCAAAGCAGTTCTTC.

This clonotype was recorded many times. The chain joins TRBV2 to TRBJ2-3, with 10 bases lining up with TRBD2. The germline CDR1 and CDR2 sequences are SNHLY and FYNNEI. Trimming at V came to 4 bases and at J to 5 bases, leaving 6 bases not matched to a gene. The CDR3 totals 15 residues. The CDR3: CASSGLSGRRDTQYF. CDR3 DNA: TGTGCCAGCAGTGGACTTAGCGGGAGGCGAGATACGCAGTATTTT. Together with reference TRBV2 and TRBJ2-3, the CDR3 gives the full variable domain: EPEVTQTPSHQVTQMGQEVILRCVPISNHLYFYWYRQILGQKVEFLVSFYNNEISEKSEIFDDQFSVERPDGSNFTLKIRSTKLEDSAMYFCASSGLSGRRDTQYFGPGTRLTVL.

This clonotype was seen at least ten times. Written as DNA, the CDR3 is TGCAGTGCTAGAGCGGCAGGGGGAGCGTACGAGCAGTACTTC. Amino acids: CSARAAGGAYEQYF. This chain links TRBV20-1 with TRBJ2-7; 7 positions agree with TRBD1. Trimming cost V 1 base and J 4 bases; bases outside gene matches: 7. Germline V gene sequence: CDR1 DFQATT, CDR2 SNEGSKA (reference sequence). The CDR3 runs 14 residues.

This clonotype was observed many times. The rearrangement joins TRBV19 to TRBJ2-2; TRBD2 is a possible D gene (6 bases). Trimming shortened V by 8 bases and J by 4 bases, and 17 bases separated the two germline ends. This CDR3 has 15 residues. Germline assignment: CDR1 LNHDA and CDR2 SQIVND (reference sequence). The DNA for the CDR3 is TGTGCCAGTCACCCCGGGGGTCACATCACCGGGGAGCTGTTTTTT. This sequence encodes CASHPGGHITGELFF.

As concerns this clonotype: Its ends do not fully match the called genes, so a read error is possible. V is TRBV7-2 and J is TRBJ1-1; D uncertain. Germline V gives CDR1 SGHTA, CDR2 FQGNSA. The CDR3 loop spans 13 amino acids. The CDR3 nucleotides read TGTGCCAGTAGCTATGGGCTAGACTCCGAAGCTTTCTTT. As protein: CASSYGLDSEAFF.